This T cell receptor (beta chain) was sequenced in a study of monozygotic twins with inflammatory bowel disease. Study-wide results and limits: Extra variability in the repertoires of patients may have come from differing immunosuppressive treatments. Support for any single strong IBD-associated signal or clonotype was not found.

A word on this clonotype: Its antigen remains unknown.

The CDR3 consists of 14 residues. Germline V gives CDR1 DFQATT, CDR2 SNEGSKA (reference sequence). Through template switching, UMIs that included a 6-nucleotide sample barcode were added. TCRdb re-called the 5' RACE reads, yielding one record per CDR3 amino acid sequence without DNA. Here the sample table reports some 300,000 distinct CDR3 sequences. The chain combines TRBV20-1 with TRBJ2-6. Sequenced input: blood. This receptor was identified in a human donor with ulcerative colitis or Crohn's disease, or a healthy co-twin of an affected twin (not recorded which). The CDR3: CSASQFGGANVLTF.